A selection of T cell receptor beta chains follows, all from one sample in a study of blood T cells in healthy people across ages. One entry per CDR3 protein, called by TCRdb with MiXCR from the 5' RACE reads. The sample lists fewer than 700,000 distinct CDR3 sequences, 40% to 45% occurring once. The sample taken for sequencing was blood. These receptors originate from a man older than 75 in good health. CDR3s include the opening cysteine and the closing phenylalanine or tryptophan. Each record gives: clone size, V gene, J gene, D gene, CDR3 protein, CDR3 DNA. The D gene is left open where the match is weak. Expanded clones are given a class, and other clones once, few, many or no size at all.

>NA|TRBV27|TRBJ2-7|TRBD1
CASTDRVQQYF
TGTGCCAGCACCGACAGGGTTCAGCAGTACTTC
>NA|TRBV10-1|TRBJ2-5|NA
CASSRTLGETQYF
TGCGCCAGCAGCAGGACTCTTGGGGAGACCCAGTACTTC
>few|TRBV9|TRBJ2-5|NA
CASSEKFHEQYF
TGTGCCAGCAGCGAGAAATTCCATGAGCAGTACTTC
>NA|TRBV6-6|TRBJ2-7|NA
CASREGQGISYEQYF
TGTGCCAGCAGGGAAGGGCAGGGGATATCCTACGAGCAGTACTTC
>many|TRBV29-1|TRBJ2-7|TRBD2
CSGTSGTYEQYF
TGCAGCGGGACTAGCGGGACCTACGAGCAGTACTTC
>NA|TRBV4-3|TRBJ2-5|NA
CASSQDLLATETQYF
TGCGCCAGCAGCCAAGATCTGCTAGCCACCGAGACCCAGTACTTC
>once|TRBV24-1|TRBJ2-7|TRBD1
CATSDTGTGVAEQYF
TGTGCCACCAGTGATACCGGGACAGGGGTTGCCGAGCAGTACTTC
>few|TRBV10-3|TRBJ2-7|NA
CAIMETGSSYEQYF
TGTGCCATCATGGAGACAGGTAGCTCCTACGAGCAGTACTTC
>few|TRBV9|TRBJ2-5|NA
CASSVDLTAETQYF
TGTGCCAGCAGCGTAGATTTGACAGCAGAGACCCAGTACTTC
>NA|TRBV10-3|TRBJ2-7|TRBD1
CAIGSGTGSYEQYF
TGTGCCATCGGTTCCGGGACAGGGTCCTACGAGCAGTACTTC
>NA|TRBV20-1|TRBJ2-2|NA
CSARENRISNTGELFF
TGCAGTGCTAGAGAAAACAGGATTTCGAACACCGGGGAGCTGTTTTTT
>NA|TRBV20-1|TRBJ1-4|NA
CSARQGEKLFF
TGCAGTGCTAGACAGGGGGAAAAACTGTTTTTT
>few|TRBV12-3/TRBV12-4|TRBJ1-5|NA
CASSFWGAGSNQPQHF
TGTGCCAGCAGTTTTTGGGGGGCAGGTAGCAATCAGCCCCAGCATTTT
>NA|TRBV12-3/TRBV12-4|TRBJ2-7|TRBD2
CASTTTSGRENEQYF
TGTGCCAGCACCACGACTAGCGGGAGAGAAAACGAGCAGTACTTC
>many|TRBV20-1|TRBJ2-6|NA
CSASNSGANVLTF
TGCAGTGCTAGTAACTCTGGGGCCAACGTCCTGACTTTC
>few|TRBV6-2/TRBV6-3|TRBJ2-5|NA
CASSYSGWGRSEETQYF
TGTGCCAGCAGTTACTCTGGATGGGGCCGATCTGAAGAGACCCAGTACTTC
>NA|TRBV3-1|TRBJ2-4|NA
CASSQGQRTSHYERYF
TGTGCCAGCAGCCAAGGACAAAGGACATCCCACTACGAGCGGTACTTC
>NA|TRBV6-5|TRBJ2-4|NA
CATRQGRGNIQYF
TGTGCCACCAGACAGGGCCGGGGGAACATTCAGTACTTC
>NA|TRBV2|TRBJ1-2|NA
CASTEGGANYGYTF
TGTGCCAGCACCGAGGGGGGAGCGAACTATGGCTACACCTTC
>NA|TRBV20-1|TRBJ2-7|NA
CSARTPRGALPEQYF
TGCAGTGCTAGAACCCCACGTGGGGCGCTGCCCGAGCAGTACTTC
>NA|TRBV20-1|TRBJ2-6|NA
CGAIPTSGANVLTF
TGCGGTGCTATTCCCACCTCTGGGGCCAACGTCCTGACTTTC
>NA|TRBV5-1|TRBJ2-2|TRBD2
CASEERGSTGELFF
TGCGCCAGTGAAGAGCGGGGCTCCACCGGGGAGCTGTTTTTT
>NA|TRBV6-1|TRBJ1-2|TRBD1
CASRADREYYGYTF
TGTGCCAGCAGAGCCGACAGGGAGTACTATGGCTACACCTTC
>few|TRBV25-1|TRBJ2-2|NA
CASSRDGLGELFF
TGTGCCAGCAGTCGAGACGGTCTCGGGGAGCTGTTTTTT
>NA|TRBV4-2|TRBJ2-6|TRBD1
CASSQGGQRSGANVLTF
TGTGCCAGCAGCCAAGGGGGACAGCGCTCTGGGGCCAACGTCCTGACTTTC
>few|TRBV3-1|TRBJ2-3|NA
CASSQGSSPGDTQYF
TGTGCCAGCAGCCAAGGCTCTAGCCCGGGGGATACGCAGTATTTT
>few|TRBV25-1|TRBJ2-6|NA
CASSEGGGSSGANVLTF
TGTGCCAGCAGTGAAGGTGGGGGATCTTCTGGGGCCAACGTCCTGACTTTC
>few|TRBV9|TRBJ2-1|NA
CASSAATSSNEQFF
TGTGCCAGCAGCGCAGCTACTAGTTCCAATGAGCAGTTCTTC
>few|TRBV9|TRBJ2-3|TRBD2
CASSVETSADTQYF
TGTGCCAGCAGCGTCGAGACTAGCGCAGATACGCAGTATTTT
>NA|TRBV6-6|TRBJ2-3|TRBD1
CASSSTQDRGYF
TGTGCCAGCAGCTCCACCCAGGACAGGGGGTATTTT
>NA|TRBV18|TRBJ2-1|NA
CASSPRQGGSYEQFF
TGTGCCAGCTCACCACGACAGGGAGGTAGTTATGAGCAGTTCTTC
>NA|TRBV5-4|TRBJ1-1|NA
CASSLGQRTEAFF
TGTGCCAGCAGCCTAGGACAGAGAACTGAAGCTTTCTTT